These 11 T cell receptor beta chains were all obtained from the same sample, sequenced in a study of blood T cell repertoires in COVID-19. Libraries were prepared by immunoSEQ multiplex PCR; TCRdb keeps only in-frame clonotypes and omits some of them. This sample yields roughly 140,000 clones, of which roughly 88% are seen a single time; approximately 8% belongs to the top ten. The sample consisted of peripheral blood. All receptors derive from a woman in her sixties with COVID-19, enrolled during active disease.

This clone appeared a few times. The J gene is TRBJ1-1, the V gene TRBV18; D possibly corresponds to TRBD1 (6 bases). Trimming removed 6 bases from V and 1 base from J, with 18 bases in between. Germline assignment: CDR1 KGHSH and CDR2 LQKENI. This CDR3 comprises 16 residues. The CDR3 nucleotides read TGTGCCAGCTCCCGCAGAGGGGGGGGAAGGAACACTGAAGCTTTCTTT. Translated: CASSRRGGGRNTEAFF.

Only a few counts were recorded for this clone. This sequence joins TRBV28 and TRBJ1-6; TRBD1 is a possible D gene (6 bases). Germline CDR1 and CDR2: MDHEN and SYDVKM. The CDR3 totals 15 residues. V was shortened by 2 bases and J by 9 bases, with 14 bases between the two germline ends. CDR3 protein: CASSLGQGYRSPLHF. The CDR3 bases are TGTGCCAGCAGTTTAGGTCAGGGGTATCGTTCACCCCTCCACTTT.

The V call is TRBV11-3, the J call TRBJ2-1; the D gene is possibly TRBD1 (6 bases). The germline V gene encodes CDR1 SGHNT and CDR2 YENEEA. V gave up 2 bases and J gave up 9 bases, with 11 bases separating them. The CDR3 extends over 13 amino acids. The DNA for the CDR3 is TGTGCCAGCAGCTTACACAGGGCCGGTGAGCAGTTCTTC. It encodes CASSLHRAGEQFF.

The rearrangement joins TRBV3-1 (or the pseudogene TRBV3-2) to TRBJ2-7; 7 positions match TRBD2. The CDR3 totals 16 residues. Losses at the gene ends were 0 bases for V and 3 bases for J; bases not matched to a gene: 8. Germline V CDR1 and CDR2: LGHDT, YNNKEL (reference sequence). CDR3 coding DNA: TGTGCCAGCAGCCAAGACCGCGGGGGTCTAAGCTACGAGCAGTACTTC. Translating gives CASSQDRGGLSYEQYF.

The chain carries TRBV2 and TRBJ2-1, with D perhaps matching TRBD2 (7 bases). The V gene's germline CDR1 is SNHLY and CDR2 FYNNEI. The CDR3 totals 14 residues. Trimming removed 7 bases from V and 5 bases from J, with 15 bases in between. CDR3 in DNA: TGTGCCAGCACCGGGGAGGGGGGGAACAATGAGCAGTTCTTC. It yields the protein CASTGEGGNNEQFF.

This clone came up once. This chain links TRBV13 with TRBJ1-5; D may be TRBD1 (6 bases). The CDR3 sequence is 16 residues long. From germline, CDR1 is PRHDT and CDR2 FYEKMQ (reference sequence). The V end was cut by 4 bases, the J end by 2 bases, with 15 bases between. CDR3: CASSYRRGGGNQPQHF. The CDR3 region has the DNA TGTGCCAGCAGCTACCGCAGGGGAGGGGGCAATCAGCCCCAGCATTTT.

This chain connects TRBV21-1 to TRBJ1-5; TRBD1, as called in the table, went unchecked against the DNA. TRBV21-1 counts as a pseudogene. This CDR3 has 16 residues. The CDR3 DNA reads TGTGCCAGCAGCAAAGAAGGACAGGGGAAGGATCAGCCCCAGCATTTT. Encoded protein: CASSKEGQGKDQPQHF.

The V and J genes are TRBV20-1 and TRBJ1-5, with a tentative D call TRBD1 (5 bases). This CDR3 is built from 16 residues. Germline loops: CDR1 DFQATT, CDR2 SNEGSKA (reference sequence). V lost 3 bases and J 2 bases, leaving 17 bases between the germline ends. CDR3 protein: CSASHDSIRGNQPQHF. CDR3 nucleotides: TGCAGTGCTAGTCACGACAGCATAAGGGGCAATCAGCCCCAGCATTTT.

The chain employs TRBV10-3 and TRBJ2-1, with TRBD2 matching over 12 bases. Trimming at V came to 7 bases and at J to 4 bases, leaving 5 bases not matched to a gene. The CDR3 length is 15 residues. Germline V gene data show CDR1 as ENHRY and CDR2 as SYGVKD. CDR3 bases: TGTGCCATCACCGGACTAGCGGGAATTTACAATGAGCAGTTCTTC. This sequence encodes CAITGLAGIYNEQFF.

The V call is TRBV10-3, the J call TRBJ1-5, with TRBD1 matching over 9 bases. Germline V CDR1 and CDR2: ENHRY, SYGVKD. V was pared by 3 bases and J by 4 bases, with 10 bases of the junction left unmatched. The CDR3 spans 17 residues. CDR3 in amino acids: CAISEYRGTGLNQPQHF. As DNA, the CDR3 is TGTGCCATCAGTGAATATCGAGGGACAGGGCTTAATCAGCCCCAGCATTTT.

The chain recombines TRBV18 with TRBJ1-5, with 7 nucleotides matching TRBD1. This CDR3 contains 15 residues. The junction had 11 bases not matched to a gene; V was cut back by 5 bases and J by 7 bases. CDR1 and CDR2 (germline): KGHSH, LQKENI. CDR3 residues: CASSATGIVVQPQHF. The CDR3 nucleotides read TGTGCCAGCTCAGCGACAGGGATTGTGGTGCAGCCCCAGCATTTT.